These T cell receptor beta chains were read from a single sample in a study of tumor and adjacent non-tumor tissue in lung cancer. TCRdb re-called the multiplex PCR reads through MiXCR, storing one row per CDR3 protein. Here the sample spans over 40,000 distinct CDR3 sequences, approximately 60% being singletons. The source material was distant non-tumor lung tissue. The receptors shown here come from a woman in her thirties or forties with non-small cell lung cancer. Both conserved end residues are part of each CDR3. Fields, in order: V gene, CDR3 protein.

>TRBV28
CAISLSLSEQFF
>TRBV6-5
CASSSLGRDTETLF
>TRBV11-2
CASSLVPWSNYEQYF
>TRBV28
CASSLPEDTQYF
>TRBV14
CASRAGGNTGELFF
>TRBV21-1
CASSKLPRGGREAFF
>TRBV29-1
CSARDGGAGELFF
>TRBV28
CASCLLRGRGAEALF
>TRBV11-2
CASNLESFRALYNEQFF
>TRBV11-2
CASSSSGTSGDEQYF
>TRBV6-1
CASRGTVNNEQFF
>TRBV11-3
CDSSPRRRSPYNEQFF
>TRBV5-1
CASSLGGIRGQNTEAFF
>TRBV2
CASRLTGTGFAEQFF
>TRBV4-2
CASSQATSGGGADTQYF
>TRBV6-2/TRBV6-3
CASSYREPTDTHYF
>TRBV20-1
CSVSSGTDSKQPQHF
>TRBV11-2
CTSSLETGDNPPLHF
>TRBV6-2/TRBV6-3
CASSYLGRGEQFF
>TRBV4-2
CASSQDAALQGFEQYF
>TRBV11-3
CASSLTKGQQAFF
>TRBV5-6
CASSFGLAGSFTDTQYF
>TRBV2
CASRRASPRTDTQYF
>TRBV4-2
CASSHTSGGSTDTQYF
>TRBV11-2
CASSWSDLSGANVTF
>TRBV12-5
CASGLALTTGTYNEQFF
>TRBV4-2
CASSPLTIRWAIEGTQYF
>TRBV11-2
CDSSSNSMTQHF